Below, 10 T cell receptor beta chains from the same sample are listed, as sequenced in a study of T cells in Graves' hyperthyroidism and ophthalmopathy. What was amplified from RNA transcripts were TCR beta CDR3 regions. The TCR CDR3 was amplified in a first-round RT-PCR using the HTBI primer set. From the multiplex PCR reads, TCRdb called clonotypes with MiXCR, one entry per CDR3 protein. The repertoire consists of hundreds of thousands of distinct CDR3 sequences, with more than 12% occurring once and the leading ten covering approximately 13%. What was sequenced was blood. Receptor source: a woman in her forties or fifties with Graves' ophthalmopathy.

This chain joins TRBV5-8 and TRBJ2-2; D possibly corresponds to TRBD2 (6 bases). CDR3 size: 15 residues. The V gene's germline CDR1 is SGHTS and CDR2 YDEGEE. V was clipped by 5 bases and J by 4 bases, with 15 bases between them. CDR3 sequence (DNA): TGTGCCAGCAGAGAAAATCTAGCGAGCACCGGGGAGCTGTTTTTT. Amino acids: CASRENLASTGELFF. Using reference TRBV5-8 and TRBJ2-2 for the parts outside the CDR3, the full variable domain is EAGVTQSPTHLIKTRGQQATLRCSPISGHTSVYWYQQALGLGLQFLLWYDEGEERNRGNFPPRFSGRQFPNYSSELNVNALELEDSALYLCASRENLASTGELFFGEGSRLTVL.

This clonotype was observed a few times. The gene calls are TRBV6-2 or TRBV6-3 and TRBJ2-2, with a tentative D call TRBD2 (6 bases). V lost 7 bases to trimming and J lost 7 bases, with 13 bases between them. The CDR3 consists of 13 residues. Per germline, CDR1 MNHEY and CDR2 SVGEGT. CDR3 sequence reads: CASKNGGIGELFF. The CDR3 DNA is TGTGCCAGCAAGAATGGAGGGATCGGGGAGCTGTTTTTT.

This clonotype was counted many times. The chain couples TRBV4-2 to TRBJ2-7; no firm D call. There are 13 residues in the CDR3. Trimming removed 0 bases at V and 3 bases at J, with 6 bases between. CDR1 LGHNA and CDR2 YNFKEQ come from the germline V gene. As DNA, the CDR3 is TGTGCCAGCAGCCAAGATGTGGGCTACGAGCAGTACTTC. Encoded protein: CASSQDVGYEQYF.

The chain has TRBV10-2 and TRBJ2-1, with a tentative D call TRBD1 (6 bases). Trimming took 5 bases from V and 0 from J, leaving 11 bases between them. This CDR3 is built from 15 residues. From germline, CDR1 is WSHSY and CDR2 SAAADI. CDR3 sequence (DNA): TGCGCCAGCAGTTTCACAGGGAGCTCCTACAATGAGCAGTTCTTC. This codes for CASSFTGSSYNEQFF.

The chain is built from TRBV7-9 and TRBJ2-7; D is perhaps TRBD1 (5 bases). V dropped 6 bases and J dropped 3 bases, with 12 bases sitting between them. The CDR3 runs to 13 residues. Germline V CDR1 and CDR2: SEHNR, FQNEAQ (reference sequence). This CDR3 is CASSPYDSYEQYF. The CDR3 bases are TGTGCCAGCAGTCCGTATGACAGCTACGAGCAGTACTTC.

The chain carries TRBV7-2 and TRBJ2-5; 7 bases match TRBD1. Germline-derived CDR1 and CDR2 are SGHTA and FQGNSA. The trim removed 5 bases at V and 1 base at J, leaving 4 bases unmatched. This CDR3 comprises 14 residues. The CDR3 nucleotides are TGTGCCAGCAGCACCGGGGACAGCCAAGAGACCCAGTACTTC. It is translated as CASSTGDSQETQYF.

This clonotype has just a few counts. The chain joins TRBV7-6 to TRBJ1-4, with D perhaps TRBD1 (6 bases). The germline V gene has CDR1 SGHVS and CDR2 FNYEAQ. The CDR3 spans 15 residues. Deletions cut 4 bases from V and 5 bases from J, with 14 bases between. The CDR3 coding sequence is TGTGCCAGCAGCTCGGACCAGGGGCCCAATGAAAAACTGTTTTTT. Residues: CASSSDQGPNEKLFF.

The V gene is TRBV11-1, the J gene TRBJ1-1; D is unresolved. This CDR3 has 12 amino acids. Trimming took off 5 bases at V and 6 bases at J, with 10 bases between the two ends. The germline gives CDR1 SGHAT, CDR2 FQDESV (reference sequence). The CDR3 DNA sequence: TGTGCCAGCAGCCCCTGGGAACCTGAAGCTTTCTTT. This gives the protein CASSPWEPEAFF.

The rearrangement uses TRBV11-3 and TRBJ1-4; maybe TRBD1 (5 bases). Germline lookup yields CDR1 SGHNT and CDR2 YENEEA. The CDR3 totals 16 residues. Trimming left V 7 bases short and J 0 bases short, with 15 bases between. CDR3 sequence reads: CASNRGDRSTNEKLFF. As DNA, the CDR3 is TGTGCCAGCAACCGAGGCGACAGATCAACTAATGAAAAACTGTTTTTT.

This clonotype was seen repeatedly, ten times or more. The CDR3: CASSFGAAPDAETQYF. DNA of the CDR3: TGTGCCAGCAGCTTTGGAGCAGCCCCCGACGCGGAGACCCAGTACTTC. The chain is built from TRBV5-5 and TRBJ2-5; no reliable D call. V gave up 2 bases and J gave up 5 bases, with 19 bases separating them. The germline CDR1 and CDR2 sequences are SGHKS and YYEKEE (reference sequence). The CDR3 spans 16 residues. Combining the CDR3 with reference TRBV5-5 and TRBJ2-5 gives the whole variable domain DAGVTQSPTHLIKTRGQQVTLRCSPISGHKSVSWYQQVLGQGPQFIFQYYEKEERGRGNFPDRFSARQFPNYSSELNVNALLLGDSALYLCASSFGAAPDAETQYFGPGTRLLVL.